Each of the 25 T cell receptor beta chains below was sequenced from the same sample in a study of cytomegalovirus exposure and HLA in healthy donors. Use of 60 Vbeta and 13 Jbeta primers characterized the PCR. Using immunoSEQ multiplex PCR, the repertoire was profiled, and TCRdb retains in-frame clones only, with some absent. This sample has about 190,000 clones, with 75% to 90% found just once. Specimen: PBMCs. These receptors originate from a man aged 50 to 60 in good health and CMV-seronegative.

The rearrangement links TRBV4-1 to TRBJ2-3, with TRBD2 matching over 7 bases. The CDR3 sequence is 16 residues long. CDR1 and CDR2 from the germline V gene are MGHRA and YSYEKL. J lost 7 bases, V lost 4 bases, and 14 bases had no gene match. The CDR3 DNA reads as TGCGCCAGCAGCCCGAGAGGGGCCAGCGGGGTAAATACGCAGTATTTT. Translated: CASSPRGASGVNTQYF.

This clone has more than one count but fewer than ten. V gene TRBV18 combines with J gene TRBJ1-1; 7 nucleotides align to TRBD1. Germline CDR1 is KGHSH and CDR2 is LQKENI. V lost 3 bases, J lost 7 bases, and 8 bases stayed unmatched. The CDR3 sequence is 14 residues long. CDR3 amino acids: CASSPGQRIGEAFF. As DNA, the CDR3 is TGTGCCAGCTCACCGGGACAGCGTATCGGTGAAGCTTTCTTT. Together with reference TRBV18 and TRBJ1-1, the CDR3 gives the full variable domain: NAGVMQNPRHLVRRRGQEARLRCSPMKGHSHVYWYRQLPEEGLKFMVYLQKENIIDESGMPKERFSAEFPKEGPSILRIQQVVRGDSAAYFCASSPGQRIGEAFFGQGTRLTVV.

The chain employs TRBV6-5 and TRBJ2-3; D perhaps matches TRBD2 (5 bases). Trimming stripped 5 bases from V and 0 bases from J, with 12 bases between. Germline CDR1 and CDR2: MNHEY and SVGAGI. The CDR3 has 15 amino acids. The CDR3 here is CASSRRGESTDTQYF. DNA of the CDR3: TGTGCCAGCAGTAGACGGGGTGAAAGCACAGATACGCAGTATTTT.

This sequence joins TRBV28 and TRBJ1-5, with 7 bases that match TRBD1. The ends lost 5 bases at V and 5 bases at J; junction bases unmatched: 9. This CDR3 contains 15 residues. The germline V gene has CDR1 MDHEN and CDR2 SYDVKM. DNA for the CDR3: TGTGCCAGCAGTGGACAGGCCTATTCGCATCAGCCCCAGCATTTT. Protein: CASSGQAYSHQPQHF.

This chain connects TRBV9 to TRBJ2-3; D remains ambiguous. Deletions cut 0 bases from V and 6 bases from J, with 14 bases between. The CDR3 is 15 residues long. Germline CDR1 reads SGDLS; CDR2 reads YYNGEE. This chain's CDR3 is CASSVVAGASDTQYF. The CDR3 nucleotides are TGTGCCAGCAGCGTAGTTGCAGGCGCCTCTGATACGCAGTATTTT. The entire variable domain, with the rest obtained from reference TRBV9 and TRBJ2-3, is as follows: DSGVTQTPKHLITATGQRVTLRCSPRSGDLSVYWYQQSLDQGLQFLIQYYNGEERAKGNILERFSAQQFPDLHSELNLSSLELGDSALYFCASSVVAGASDTQYFGPGTRLTVL.

Points on this clone: The sample holds other DNA sequences that translate to the same CDR3. The V and J genes are TRBV7-2 and TRBJ2-2; 7 bases are shared with TRBD1. V lost 5 bases to trimming and J lost 2 bases; unmatched junction nucleotides: 17. The CDR3 has 19 residues. CDR1 and CDR2 from the germline V gene are SGHTA and FQGNSA. CDR3 residues: CASSARDRPFGTNTGELFF. In nucleotides, the CDR3 is TGTGCCAGCAGCGCCCGGGACAGACCGTTTGGGACCAACACCGGGGAGCTGTTTTTT.

This clone was picked up one time. The chain combines TRBV6-5 with TRBJ2-5, with 7 bases identical to TRBD2. The J call is doubtful: the DNA matches TRBJ2-7 better. In germline, CDR1 is MNHEY, CDR2 SVGAGI. This CDR3 region has 12 residues. The CDR3 DNA is TGTGCCAGCAGGGGGGGGAACCGCGAGCAGTACTTC. Amino acid sequence: CASRGGNREQYF.

The chain employs TRBV4-1 and TRBJ2-5; D possibly corresponds to TRBD2 (5 bases). Matching the DNA end better, TRBJ2-7 makes the J call doubtful. This CDR3 contains 14 residues. In germline, CDR1 is MGHRA, CDR2 YSYEKL. The CDR3 DNA is TGCGCCAGCAGCCAAGAGGGGAGCTCCTACGAGCAGTACTTC. Encoded protein: CASSQEGSSYEQYF.

The V gene is TRBV29-1, the J gene TRBJ2-7; weak D call: TRBD1 (6 bases). Trimming pared 6 bases from V and 1 base from J, leaving 10 bases between. Germline CDR1 reads SQVTM; CDR2 reads ANQGSEA. The CDR3 contains 12 residues. The DNA for the CDR3 is TGCAGCGTCTGGACAGCTTCCTACGAGCAGTACTTC. This sequence encodes CSVWTASYEQYF.

This clone has a single count. The V call is TRBV27, the J call TRBJ1-2; D perhaps matches TRBD1 (5 bases). Germline values: CDR1 MNHEY, CDR2 SMNVEV (reference sequence). The CDR3 is 13 amino acids. Trimming pared 3 bases from V and 8 bases from J, leaving 13 bases between. The CDR3, as DNA: TGTGCCAGCAGTTTCCGCAGGGACTTCGGCTACACCTTC. It specifies CASSFRRDFGYTF.

This rearrangement joins TRBV21-1 to TRBJ1-4; the table assigns TRBD1, which was not confirmed against the DNA. TRBV21-1 is tagged as a pseudogene. The CDR3 has 16 residues. CDR3 amino acids: CASSKFGLQGVEKLFF. The CDR3 coding sequence is TGTGCCAGCAGCAAGTTTGGACTACAGGGGGTTGAAAAACTGTTTTTT.

V and J are TRBV5-6 and TRBJ2-7, with 7 bases that match TRBD2. CDR1 and CDR2 (germline): SGHDT, YYEEEE. The CDR3 has 16 residues. The V gene end was trimmed by 4 bases and the J gene end by 5 bases; junction bases not matched to a gene: 15. Written as DNA, the CDR3 is TGTGCCAGCAGCAGACTCGCGGGAGCCGCTTTGGACGAGCAGTACTTC. It yields the protein CASSRLAGAALDEQYF.

The chain carries TRBV9 and TRBJ2-2; TRBD2 matches at 12 bases. The trim removed 4 bases at V and 3 bases at J, leaving 4 bases unmatched. CDR1 is SGDLS and CDR2 is YYNGEE in the germline V gene. The CDR3 length is 16 residues. In DNA, the CDR3 is TGTGCCAGCAGCCGAAGACTAGCGGGAGACACCGGGGAGCTGTTTTTT. It is translated as CASSRRLAGDTGELFF.

This chain uses TRBV7-2 with TRBJ2-3, with D tentatively TRBD2 (7 bases). The V end lost 3 bases, the J end lost 4 bases, and 14 bases lay between the germline ends. This CDR3 comprises 15 residues. Per the germline V gene, CDR1 is SGHTA and CDR2 is FQGNSA. The DNA of the CDR3 is TGTGCCAGCAGCTTTAGGGGGGGTGAGGCAGATACGCAGTATTTT. This encodes CASSFRGGEADTQYF.

As for this clone: Other DNA sequences of this sample code for an identical CDR3. The CDR3 loop reads CASSLGQGREKLFF. The CDR3 bases are TGCGCCAGCAGCTTGGGACAGGGGAGGGAAAAACTGTTTTTT. The rearrangement links TRBV5-1 to TRBJ1-4, with TRBD1 matching 8 bases. CDR3 length equals 14 residues. Germline CDR1 and CDR2: SGHRS and YFSETQ. The V segment lost 0 bases and the J segment 8 bases; nucleotides outside the gene matches: 3.

The chain links TRBV27 to TRBJ1-2; possible D gene TRBD1, 6 bases. The germline V and J ends were trimmed by 8 bases and 4 bases, with 14 bases remaining between them. The CDR3 runs 13 residues. Looked up from germline, CDR1 is MNHEY and CDR2 is SMNVEV (reference sequence). CDR3 in amino acids: CASGMDSLYGYTF. The CDR3 nucleotides read TGTGCCAGCGGCATGGACAGCCTCTATGGCTACACCTTC.

The DNA for the CDR3 is TGTGCCAGCAGCTCTCAGGGCGCTTTCTACGAGCAGTACTTC. It encodes CASSSQGAFYEQYF. The chain uses TRBV7-2 and TRBJ2-7; maybe TRBD1 (5 bases). V was cut by 4 bases and J by 3 bases, with 13 bases left in between. The CDR3 is made up of 14 amino acids. Germline V lookup: CDR1 SGHTA, CDR2 FQGNSA.

Written as DNA, the CDR3 is TGTGCCAGCAGCCCCGGGACAGGGAAAGAGACCCAGTACTTC. The encoded protein is CASSPGTGKETQYF. The chain uses TRBV7-9 and TRBJ2-5, with 9 bases identical to TRBD1. The germline V gene encodes CDR1 SEHNR and CDR2 FQNEAQ (reference sequence). This CDR3 is built from 14 residues. The V and J ends lost 5 bases and 3 bases, in that order; junction bases with no gene match: 4.

The V and J genes are TRBV7-2 and TRBJ2-5; D is uncertain. The J call is doubtful: the DNA matches TRBJ2-7 better. The CDR3 sequence is 12 residues long. Looked up from germline, CDR1 is SGHTA and CDR2 is FQGNSA. The CDR3 DNA is TGTGCCAGCAGCTTATTTGGGCTCGAGCAGTACTTC. It translates to CASSLFGLEQYF.

V usage is TRBV11-1 and J usage is TRBJ1-6, with 7 bases that match TRBD1. Germline lookup yields CDR1 SGHAT and CDR2 FQDESV (reference sequence). The length of the CDR3 is 14 residues. The V gene end was trimmed by 3 bases and the J gene end by 7 bases; junction bases not matched to a gene: 3. Here the CDR3 DNA reads TGTGCCAGCAGCTTCGCCAGGGGGAATTCACCCCTCCACTTT. Its protein is CASSFARGNSPLHF.

The rearrangement links TRBV7-3 to TRBJ2-3; 11 bases map to TRBD2. J gave up 7 bases and V 0 bases, and 9 bases lay outside the gene matches. Germline values: CDR1 SGHTA, CDR2 FQGTGA. This CDR3 contains 17 residues. The DNA of the CDR3 is TGTGCCAGCAGCTTAACATCGGCTAGCGGGGGGATAAATACGCAGTATTTT. Its protein is CASSLTSASGGINTQYF.

The gene calls are TRBV6-1 and TRBJ1-5; 7 bases fit TRBD1. Unmatched junction bases numbered 7, after V lost 7 bases and J lost 4 bases. This CDR3 spans 14 amino acids. The germline gives CDR1 MNHNS, CDR2 SASEGT. CDR3 region: CASIAGQTNQPQHF. CDR3 coding DNA: TGTGCCAGCATCGCGGGACAGACGAATCAGCCCCAGCATTTT.

Concerning this clone itself: Other DNA sequences in the same sample also yield this CDR3. This CDR3 is CASSPRELQETQYF. The CDR3 nucleotides read TGTGCCAGCTCACCACGAGAGTTACAAGAGACCCAGTACTTC. The rearrangement joins TRBV18 to TRBJ2-5; D unclear. Trimming stripped 1 base from V and 2 bases from J, with 8 bases between. The CDR3 length is 14 residues. Germline assignment: CDR1 KGHSH and CDR2 LQKENI.

The chain has TRBV7-2 and TRBJ1-1; a weak D match, TRBD1 (6 bases). The CDR3 has 14 amino acids. Trimming shortened V by 5 bases and J by 5 bases, and 15 bases separated the two germline ends. Germline V gene sequence: CDR1 SGHTA, CDR2 FQGNSA. The CDR3 nucleotides read TGTGCCAGCAGCCTGTCCTCAGGGGAAACTGAAGCTTTCTTT. Translation: CASSLSSGETEAFF. Drawing the rest from reference TRBV7-2 and TRBJ1-1, the complete variable domain is GAGVSQSPSNKVTEKGKDVELRCDPISGHTALYWYRQSLGQGLEFLIYFQGNSAPDKSGLPSDRFSAERTGGSVSTLTIQRTQQEDSAVYLCASSLSSGETEAFFGQGTRLTVV.

This clone was counted a few times. This rearrangement joins TRBV6-1 to TRBJ1-1; weak D call: TRBD1 (6 bases). The CDR3 consists of 12 residues. The germline gives CDR1 MNHNS, CDR2 SASEGT. CDR3 DNA: TGTGCAGGGGAAGGGCAGGGGCCTGAAGCTTTCTTT. It specifies CAGEGQGPEAFF.